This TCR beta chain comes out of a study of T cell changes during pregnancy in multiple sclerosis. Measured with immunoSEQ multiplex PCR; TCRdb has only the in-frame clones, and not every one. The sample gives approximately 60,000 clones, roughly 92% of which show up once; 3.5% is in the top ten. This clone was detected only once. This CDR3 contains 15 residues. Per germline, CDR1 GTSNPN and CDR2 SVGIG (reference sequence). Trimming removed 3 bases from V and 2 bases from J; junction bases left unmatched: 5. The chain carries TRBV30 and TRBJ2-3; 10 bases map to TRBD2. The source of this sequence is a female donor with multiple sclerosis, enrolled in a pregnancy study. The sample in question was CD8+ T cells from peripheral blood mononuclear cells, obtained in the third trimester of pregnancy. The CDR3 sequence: CAWRLLAGPTDTQYF. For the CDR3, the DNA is TGTGCCTGGAGATTACTAGCGGGACCCACAGATACGCAGTATTTT.